Following are 18 T cell receptor beta chains from one sample sequenced in a study of cytomegalovirus exposure and HLA in healthy donors. Sequenced by immunoSEQ multiplex PCR; TCRdb stores in-frame clones only, minus some. The table has about 190,000 clones, over 65% seen once. The sample taken for sequencing was PBMCs. The receptors stem from a man younger than 35 in good health and CMV-seropositive.

J is TRBJ2-1 and V is TRBV4-2; 14 bases fit TRBD2. Unmatched junction bases numbered 2, after V lost 1 base and J lost 9 bases. Germline assignment: CDR1 LGHNA and CDR2 YNFKEQ. The CDR3 length is 15 residues. The CDR3 loop is CASSQGLAGGVEQFF. CDR3 coding DNA: TGTGCCAGCAGCCAAGGACTAGCGGGAGGGGTTGAGCAGTTCTTC.

The gene calls are TRBV15 and TRBJ1-5, with 9 bases that match TRBD1. Losses at the gene ends were 2 bases for V and 9 bases for J; bases not matched to a gene: 8. This CDR3 region has 15 residues. Germline values: CDR1 LNHNV, CDR2 YYDKDF (reference sequence). CDR3 region: CATSRKTGGPRPQHF. In nucleotides, the CDR3 is TGTGCCACCAGCAGAAAAACAGGGGGCCCGCGGCCCCAGCATTTT.

V gene TRBV6-1 combines with J gene TRBJ1-1; a weak D match, TRBD1 (5 bases). V gave up 6 bases and J gave up 1 base, with 9 bases separating them. The CDR3 covers 13 residues. CDR1 is MNHNS and CDR2 is SASEGT in the germline V gene. The CDR3 nucleotides read TGTGCCAGCAGAAGCGGGGGGAACACTGAAGCTTTCTTT. Translation gives CASRSGGNTEAFF.

CDR3 DNA: TGTGCCAGCAGCCAGGGGCCGGGAATAGACCACACCTTC. The encoded protein is CASSQGPGIDHTF. The chain uses TRBV27 and TRBJ1-2; tentatively, D is TRBD1 (6 bases). There are 13 residues in the CDR3. Germline V gives CDR1 MNHEY, CDR2 SMNVEV (reference sequence). Trimming shortened V by 6 bases and J by 12 bases, and 20 bases separated the two germline ends.

This clone was picked up a small number of times. V and J are TRBV28 and TRBJ1-2; 11 bases line up with TRBD1. The CDR3 is made up of 15 amino acids. CDR1 is MDHEN, CDR2 SYDVKM, per germline. The V gene end was trimmed by 4 bases and the J gene end by 6 bases; junction bases not matched to a gene: 7. Written as DNA, the CDR3 is TGTGCCAGCAGTTGGACAGGGGGCTATAGGGATGGCTACACCTTC. Its translation: CASSWTGGYRDGYTF.

The CDR3 DNA follows: TGTGCCAGCAGCCCGGGACAGGGGAACACTGAAGCTTTCTTT. Amino acids: CASSPGQGNTEAFF. V and J are TRBV7-7 and TRBJ1-1; 9 bases agree with TRBD1. Trimming cost V 5 bases and J 1 base; bases outside gene matches: 2. Germline V gene lookup returns CDR1 SSHAT and CDR2 FNYEAQ (reference sequence). The CDR3 runs 14 residues.

This chain links TRBV7-2 with TRBJ1-5; 7 bases are shared with TRBD1. J was trimmed by 9 bases and V by 1 base; bases with no gene match: 12. Germline loops: CDR1 SGHTA, CDR2 FQGNSA. The CDR3 loop spans 16 amino acids. The DNA of the CDR3 is TGTGCCAGCAGCTTAGACGGGGACAGCCGGATCAGGCCCCAGCATTTT. This encodes CASSLDGDSRIRPQHF.

The V call is TRBV30, the J call TRBJ1-2, with no clear D. This CDR3 has 14 residues. Trimming shortened V by 5 bases and J by 3 bases, and 16 bases separated the two germline ends. The germline CDR1 and CDR2 sequences are GTSNPN and SVGIG (reference sequence). Written as DNA, the CDR3 is TGTGCCTGGTCTGGCGGATCCTGGGACTATGGCTACACCTTC. Translating it yields CAWSGGSWDYGYTF.

This chain connects TRBV7-9 to TRBJ2-1; a possible D gene is TRBD2 (6 bases). The CDR3 length is 15 residues. In germline, CDR1 is SEHNR, CDR2 FQNEAQ (reference sequence). Trimming removed 2 bases from V and 8 bases from J, with 16 bases in between. The CDR3 sequence: CASSLPGTPGDEQFF. In nucleotides, the CDR3 is TGTGCCAGCAGCTTACCCGGGACTCCCGGCGATGAGCAGTTCTTC.

The CDR3 loop is CASSTPGQRASGANVLTF. The CDR3 bases are TGTGCCAGCAGCACACCGGGACAGCGCGCCTCTGGGGCCAACGTCCTGACTTTC. The chain has TRBV13 and TRBJ2-6; 7 bases align to TRBD1. The CDR3 covers 18 residues. V trimming: 5 bases; J trimming: 0 bases; junction bases outside the gene matches: 10. Germline V lookup: CDR1 PRHDT, CDR2 FYEKMQ (reference sequence).

The chain couples TRBV4-3 to TRBJ1-3; possibly TRBD1 for D (6 bases). CDR1 and CDR2 (germline): LGHNA, YSLEER. CDR3 length: 16 residues. Trimming pared 1 base from V and 3 bases from J, leaving 13 bases between. CDR3: CASSQANRVFGNTIYF. The DNA of the CDR3 is TGCGCCAGCAGCCAAGCCAACAGGGTTTTTGGAAACACCATATATTTT.

This clone appeared once. The rearrangement uses TRBV7-3 and TRBJ2-7, with 9 bases identical to TRBD2. Trimming removed 2 bases from V and 3 bases from J; junction bases left unmatched: 5. Germline CDR1 SGHTA, CDR2 FQGTGA. This CDR3 contains 15 residues. The CDR3 sequence is CASSLFRREGYEQYF. Written as DNA, the CDR3 is TGTGCCAGCAGCTTATTTCGGCGGGAGGGCTACGAGCAGTACTTC.

V usage is TRBV4-1 and J usage is TRBJ2-3, with D tentatively TRBD2 (6 bases). This CDR3 contains 15 residues. CDR1 MGHRA and CDR2 YSYEKL come from the germline V gene. V was pared by 1 base and J by 3 bases, with 11 bases between. The CDR3, as DNA: TGCGCCAGCAGCCAAGCCGCGACTAGTACAGATACGCAGTATTTT. This translates into CASSQAATSTDTQYF.

The chain has TRBV7-8 and TRBJ1-4; D possibly corresponds to TRBD1 (6 bases). With 1 base removed from V and 6 bases from J, the gap between germline ends came to 12 bases. Germline CDR1 and CDR2: SGHVS and FQNEAQ. CDR3 length equals 15 residues. In DNA form, the CDR3 reads TGTGCCAGCAGCTTAGAAGGGGGGAGGGATGAAAAACTGTTTTTT. Its protein is CASSLEGGRDEKLFF.

The chain recombines TRBV18 with TRBJ2-7; tentative D call: TRBD1 (5 bases). Germline V gene data show CDR1 as KGHSH and CDR2 as LQKENI. V was cut by 5 bases and J by 0 bases, with 11 bases left in between. CDR3 size: 14 residues. CDR3 DNA: TGTGCCAGCTCAAAAACCAGGGACTCCTACGAGCAGTACTTC. Residues: CASSKTRDSYEQYF.

V usage is TRBV7-9 and J usage is TRBJ2-5, with a tentative D call TRBD1 (6 bases). The CDR3 covers 18 residues. From germline, CDR1 is SEHNR and CDR2 FQNEAQ (reference sequence). Trimming left V 1 base short and J 1 base short, with 19 bases between. Written as DNA, the CDR3 is TGTGCCAGCAGCTTAGGGGGAATCTCAGGGGCGGTCCAAGAGACCCAGTACTTC. This encodes CASSLGGISGAVQETQYF.

In this sample, this clone turned up a few times. This chain joins TRBV9 and TRBJ2-1, with D possibly TRBD2 on 6 matching bases. Germline loops: CDR1 SGDLS, CDR2 YYNGEE. The CDR3 contains 16 residues. V lost 0 bases, J lost 5 bases, and 15 bases lay in between. The CDR3 DNA reads TGTGCCAGCAGCGTAGGGAGGGCTAGCCCAAACAATGAGCAGTTCTTC. Translation: CASSVGRASPNNEQFF.

The J gene is TRBJ2-5, the V gene TRBV5-4, with D maybe TRBD1 (5 bases). CDR3 size: 13 residues. Per germline, CDR1 SGHNT and CDR2 YYREEE (reference sequence). V lost 6 bases to trimming and J lost 2 bases, with 11 bases between them. CDR3: CASTLDRQETQYF. CDR3 DNA sequence: TGTGCCAGCACCCTTGACAGACAAGAGACCCAGTACTTC.